This TCR beta chain was found in a study of blood T cell repertoires in COVID-19. Overall study context: The samples span acute and convalescent COVID-19 from the United States, Italy and Spain. The analysed material was cDNA or gDNA that came from T cells, B-cell-depleted T cells, or PBMCs.

The germline gives CDR1 SGHKS, CDR2 YYEKEE (reference sequence). CDR3 size: 14 residues. The V gene lost 6 bases and the J gene lost 3 bases, with 16 bases spanning the gap. Seattle patient enrollment occurred during active infection, with longitudinal follow-up thereafter. In the original analysis: Amplification of reference gene primers was used by the study to estimate nucleated cell counts. The protocol was immunoSEQ multiplex PCR, while the TCRdb copy is restricted to in-frame clones and leaves out a portion. The V and J calls and clone size are taken from that table; D and trimming were inferred from the DNA. The sample has around 150,000 clones, 92% seen once.

The gene calls are TRBV5-5 and TRBJ2-7; possible D gene TRBD2, 6 bases. The receptor comes from a man under 40 with COVID-19, enrolled during active disease. Input material: peripheral blood. CDR3 in amino acids: CASTIPGLNYEQYF. The CDR3 nucleotides are TGTGCCAGCACCATACCGGGACTTAACTACGAGCAGTACTTC.